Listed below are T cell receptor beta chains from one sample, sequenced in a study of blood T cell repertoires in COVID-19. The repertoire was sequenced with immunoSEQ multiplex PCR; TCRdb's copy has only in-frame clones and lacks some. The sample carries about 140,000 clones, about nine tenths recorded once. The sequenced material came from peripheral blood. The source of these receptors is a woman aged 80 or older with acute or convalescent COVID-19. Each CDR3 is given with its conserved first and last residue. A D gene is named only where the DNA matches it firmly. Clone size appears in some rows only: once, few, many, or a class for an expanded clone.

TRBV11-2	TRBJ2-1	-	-	CASSHRVRDNEQFF	TGTGCCAGCAGCCACAGGGTTCGGGATAATGAGCAGTTCTTC
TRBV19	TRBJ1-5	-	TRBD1	CASSLGQGYSNQPQHF	TGTGCCAGCTCCTTGGGACAGGGTTATAGCAATCAGCCCCAGCATTTT
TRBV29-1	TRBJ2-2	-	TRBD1	CSGGTGAGELFF	TGCAGCGGGGGGACAGGGGCCGGGGAGCTGTTTTTT
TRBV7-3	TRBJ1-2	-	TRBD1	CASSLTGQGVYGYTF	TGTGCCAGCAGCTTAACAGGACAGGGGGTCTATGGCTACACCTTC
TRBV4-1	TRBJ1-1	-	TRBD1	CASKRDRGHTEAFF	TGCGCCAGCAAGAGGGACAGGGGACACACTGAAGCTTTCTTT
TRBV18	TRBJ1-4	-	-	CASSPPKTHSTNEKLFF	TGTGCCAGCTCACCCCCCAAGACACATTCAACTAATGAAAAACTGTTTTTT
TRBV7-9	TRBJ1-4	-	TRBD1	CASSWDRGSEKLFF	TGTGCCAGCAGCTGGGACAGGGGAAGTGAAAAACTGTTTTTT
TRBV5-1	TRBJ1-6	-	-	CASSTGRDSPLHF	TGCGCCAGCAGCACAGGAAGGGATTCACCCCTCCACTTT
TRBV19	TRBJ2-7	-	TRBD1	CASSPWGQGNSYEQYF	TGTGCCAGTAGCCCCTGGGGACAGGGGAACTCCTACGAGCAGTACTTC
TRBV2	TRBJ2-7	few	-	CASSPDITYEQYF	TGTGCCAGCAGTCCGGACATAACCTACGAGCAGTACTTC
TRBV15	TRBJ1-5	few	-	CATSRDLLQPQHF	TGTGCCACCAGCAGAGACCTTCTACAGCCCCAGCATTTT
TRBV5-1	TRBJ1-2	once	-	CASREDSYGYTF	TGCGCCAGCAGGGAGGACAGCTATGGCTACACCTTC
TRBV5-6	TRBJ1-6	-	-	CASSLWEIDNSPLHF	TGTGCCAGCAGCTTATGGGAGATCGATAATTCACCCCTCCACTTT
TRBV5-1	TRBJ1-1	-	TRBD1	CASSIQGALNTEAFF	TGCGCCAGCAGCATTCAGGGGGCGTTGAACACTGAAGCTTTCTTT
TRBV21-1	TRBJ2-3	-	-	CASSKGTPGLAGGNTQYF	TGTGCCAGCAGCAAAGGTACCCCGGGACTAGCGGGGGGAAATACGCAGTATTTT
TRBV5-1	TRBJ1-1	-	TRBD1	CASSPDRANTEAFF	TGCGCCAGCAGCCCTGACAGGGCTAACACTGAAGCTTTCTTT
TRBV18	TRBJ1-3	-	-	CASSQRQFSSGNTIYF	TGTGCCAGCTCACAACGACAGTTTTCCTCTGGAAACACCATATATTTT
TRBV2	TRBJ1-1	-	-	CASTSESSLEAFF	TGTGCCAGCACCTCCGAAAGTAGCCTAGAAGCTTTCTTT
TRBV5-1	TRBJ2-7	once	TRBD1	CASSLTGTAIYEQYF	TGCGCCAGCAGCTTGACAGGGACAGCTATCTACGAGCAGTACTTC
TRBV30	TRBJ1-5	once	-	CAWSAGIGQPQHF	TGTGCCTGGAGTGCGGGGATCGGTCAGCCCCAGCATTTT
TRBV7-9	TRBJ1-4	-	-	CATSRGPNEKLFF	TGTGCTACCTCGCGGGGTCCCAATGAAAAACTGTTTTTT
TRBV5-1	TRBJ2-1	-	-	CASSLRQVIYNEQFF	TGCGCCAGCAGCTTGCGTCAGGTTATCTACAATGAGCAGTTCTTC
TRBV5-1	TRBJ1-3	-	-	CASTPAPNSGNTIYF	TGCGCCAGCACACCCGCACCTAACTCTGGAAACACCATATATTTT
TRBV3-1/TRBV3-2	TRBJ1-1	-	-	CASSDMGAGYTEAFF	TGTGCCAGCAGCGATATGGGAGCGGGGTACACTGAAGCTTTCTTT
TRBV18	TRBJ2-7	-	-	CASSPSRQAIAYEQYF	TGTGCCAGCTCACCTTCTAGACAGGCTATCGCCTACGAGCAGTACTTC
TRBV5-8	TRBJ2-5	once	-	CASSLSDQETQYF	TGTGCCAGCAGCCTGAGCGACCAAGAGACCCAGTACTTC
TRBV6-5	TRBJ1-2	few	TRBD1	CASTPRDRLMGYTF	TGTGCCAGCACTCCTCGGGACAGGCTTATGGGCTACACCTTC
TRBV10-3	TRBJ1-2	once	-	CAISDPDRSIYGYTF	TGTGCCATCAGTGACCCGGACAGATCCATCTATGGCTACACCTTC
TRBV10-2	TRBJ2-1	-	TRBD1	CASRAGTGAHEQFF	TGCGCCAGCAGGGCCGGGACAGGGGCCCATGAGCAGTTCTTC
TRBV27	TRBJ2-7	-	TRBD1	CASSPRTGGYEQYF	TGTGCCAGCAGTCCGCGCACAGGGGGCTACGAGCAGTACTTC
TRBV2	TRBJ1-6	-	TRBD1	CASRPEGQGDSPLHF	TGTGCCAGCAGGCCGGAGGGACAGGGGGATTCACCCCTCCACTTT
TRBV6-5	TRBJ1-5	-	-	CASSYSTGLGQPQHF	TGTGCCAGCAGTTACTCAACAGGTCTGGGGCAGCCCCAGCATTTT
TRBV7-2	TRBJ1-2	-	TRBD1	CASSLSMDRGGGYTF	TGTGCCAGCAGCCTAAGCATGGACAGGGGAGGCGGCTACACCTTC
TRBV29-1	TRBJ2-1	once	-	CSVGSTVNEQFF	TGCAGCGTTGGTTCCACTGTAAATGAGCAGTTCTTC
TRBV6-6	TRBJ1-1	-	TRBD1	CASSWDRGRDTEAFF	TGTGCCAGCAGTTGGGACAGGGGGCGAGATACTGAAGCTTTCTTT
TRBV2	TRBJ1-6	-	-	CASSDNYNSPLHF	TGTGCCAGCAGTGATAACTATAATTCACCCCTCCACTTT
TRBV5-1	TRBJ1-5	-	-	CASSSGQSGQPQHF	TGCGCCAGCAGCTCAGGACAGAGCGGTCAGCCCCAGCATTTT
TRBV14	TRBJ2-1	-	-	CASSPGMRDSHEQFF	TGTGCCAGCAGCCCGGGCATGCGGGACAGCCATGAGCAGTTCTTC
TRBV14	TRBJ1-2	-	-	CASSLKEGRNYGYTF	TGTGCCAGCAGCCTAAAAGAGGGAAGGAACTATGGCTACACCTTC
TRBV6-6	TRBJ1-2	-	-	CATLAGTNYGYTF	TGTGCCACCTTAGCTGGAACCAACTATGGCTACACCTTC
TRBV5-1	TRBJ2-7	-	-	CASSSTAKGPYEQYF	TGCGCCAGCAGTTCGACAGCCAAAGGGCCCTACGAGCAGTACTTC
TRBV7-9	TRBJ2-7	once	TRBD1	CASSFGDRDLSYEQYF	TGTGCCAGCAGCTTTGGTGACAGGGACCTCTCCTACGAGCAGTACTTC